This TCR beta chain stems from a study of T cell responses to AZD1222 COVID-19 vaccine. Across the whole study: It was second doses at about 4 or about 12 weeks that were pooled. Study findings and constraints: Along spike, vaccine-associated CD4 TCRs were found throughout, with dominance at 160-218 and 743-854. Clonal diversity was possibly underestimated; the donors were predominantly white British and more often female. Nearly half of spike-specific TCRs reportedly target variant regions that are unmutated in the B.1.351 and B.1.1.7 variants.

The repertoire was sequenced with immunoSEQ multiplex PCR; TCRdb's copy has only in-frame clones and lacks some. This table has about 120,000 clones, about nine tenths appearing once. This CDR3 comprises 22 residues. Concerning this clone itself: As yet, its antigen is unknown.

The clonotype was recovered from an adult in good health. The chain has TRBV21-1 and TRBJ2-1; the table's D gene call, TRBD2, was not cross checked with the DNA. TRBV21-1 is shown as a pseudogene. The source material was peripheral blood, sampled on day 0 of AZD1222 vaccination. CDR3: CASSRSDRRTEGLAVKRDEQFF. The CDR3 DNA follows: TGTGCCAGCAGCAGGTCGGACAGGAGAACGGAAGGACTAGCTGTAAAGCGGGATGAGCAGTTCTTC.